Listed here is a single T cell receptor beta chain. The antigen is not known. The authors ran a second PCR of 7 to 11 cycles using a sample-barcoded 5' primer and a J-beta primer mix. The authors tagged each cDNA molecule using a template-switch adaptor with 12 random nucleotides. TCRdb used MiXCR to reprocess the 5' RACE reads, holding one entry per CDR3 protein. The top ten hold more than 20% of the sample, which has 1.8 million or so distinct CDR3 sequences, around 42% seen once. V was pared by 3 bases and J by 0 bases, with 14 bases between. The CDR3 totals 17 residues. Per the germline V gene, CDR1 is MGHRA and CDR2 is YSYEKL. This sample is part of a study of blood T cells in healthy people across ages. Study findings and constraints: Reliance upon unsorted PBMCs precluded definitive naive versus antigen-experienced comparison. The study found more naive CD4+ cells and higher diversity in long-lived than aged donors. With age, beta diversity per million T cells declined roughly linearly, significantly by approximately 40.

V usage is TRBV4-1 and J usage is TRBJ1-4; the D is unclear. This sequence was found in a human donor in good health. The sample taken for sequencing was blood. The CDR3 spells CASSQPPSRATNEKLFF. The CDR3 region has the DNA TGCGCCAGCAGCCAGCCCCCCTCGCGCGCAACTAATGAAAAACTGTTTTTT.